This is a list of T cell receptor beta chains from one sample in a study of blood T cell repertoires in COVID-19. TCRdb keeps only in-frame clones here, not all; method: immunoSEQ multiplex PCR. The sample has about 270,000 clones, approximately 89% seen once. Material for sequencing was PBMCs or T cells enriched from blood (not recorded which). These TCRs come from a woman between 40 and 55 years old with acute COVID-19. CDR3s include the opening cysteine and the closing phenylalanine or tryptophan. Each record gives: J gene, V gene, D gene, clone size, CDR3 DNA, CDR3 protein. D genes are given only for firm matches. Clone size is not always given. Where it is, it says once, few, many or a class for expanded clones.

TRBJ1-1	TRBV7-8	-	few	TGTGCCAGCAGCTTAGTGAGAGGATCTGAAGCTTTCTTT	CASSLVRGSEAFF
TRBJ2-1	TRBV6-1	-	-	TGTGCCAGCAGTGAATTTCCGCAGGGGTTTCGGTTCTTC	CASSEFPQGFRFF
TRBJ1-4	TRBV19	-	-	TGTGCCAGTATAACAGGGAGAACAACTAATGAAAAACTGTTTTTT	CASITGRTTNEKLFF
TRBJ1-6	TRBV6-5	-	-	TGTGCCAGCAGTTACCAGACAACCTCACCCCTCCACTTT	CASSYQTTSPLHF
TRBJ2-7	TRBV9	TRBD1	once	TGTGCCAGCAGCGTTGGACAGGGGGCGTACGAGCAGTACTTC	CASSVGQGAYEQYF
TRBJ2-3	TRBV25-1	-	-	TGTGCCAGCAGTGATATTGCCGGGGGTAGCACAGATACGCAGTATTTT	CASSDIAGGSTDTQYF
TRBJ1-1	TRBV10-1	-	-	TGCGCCAACGGAGCGAACACTGAAGCTTTCTTT	CANGANTEAFF
TRBJ2-3	TRBV13	TRBD1	-	TGTGCCAGCAGCTTAGGGGGACAGGGTGGATACACAGATACGCAGTATTTT	CASSLGGQGGYTDTQYF
TRBJ1-1	TRBV6-5	-	-	TGTGCCAGCAGCCAGTGGGGGGACACTGAAGCTTTCTTT	CASSQWGDTEAFF
TRBJ1-5	TRBV12-3/TRBV12-4	-	-	TGTGCCAGCAGTTTTAGTGAGGGCTCGCCCCAGCATTTT	CASSFSEGSPQHF
TRBJ2-1	TRBV6-5	TRBD2	-	TGTGCCAGCAGCTCGGGACTAGCGGGGGCCAATGAGCAGTTCTTC	CASSSGLAGANEQFF
TRBJ1-6	TRBV28	TRBD1	once	TGTGCCAGCAGTTTAGGGGACAGGGGATATAATTCACCCCTCCACTTT	CASSLGDRGYNSPLHF
TRBJ2-5	TRBV24-1	TRBD1	-	TGTGCCACCAGTGATTTCGGCACAGGGGGAAAGGAGACCCAGTACTTC	CATSDFGTGGKETQYF
TRBJ2-1	TRBV24-1	TRBD2	-	TGTGCCACCAGTGCTCGGCTAGCGGGACTGAATGAGCAGTTCTTC	CATSARLAGLNEQFF
TRBJ2-7	TRBV7-3	TRBD2	-	TGTGCCAGCAGCCCCCATCTAGCGGGAGCGGGTGAGCAGTACTTC	CASSPHLAGAGEQYF
TRBJ2-7	TRBV30	TRBD2	-	TGTGCCTGGAGTGCCGGACTAGCGGGCACCTACGAGCAGTACTTC	CAWSAGLAGTYEQYF
TRBJ1-2	TRBV10-1	-	-	TGCGCCAGCAGTGATCGTCGTTTCGGTGGCTACACCTTC	CASSDRRFGGYTF
TRBJ1-6	TRBV5-5	-	-	TGTGCCAGCAGCTTGGTAGGGGGGGAATCACCCCTCCACTTT	CASSLVGGESPLHF
TRBJ1-1	TRBV11-2	TRBD1	-	TGTGCCAGCAGCGCGCGACAGGGGTTGAGAGGGGAAGCTTTCTTT	CASSARQGLRGEAFF
TRBJ1-2	TRBV28	-	-	TGTGCCAGCAGCCAAACGGGGGGTTACTATGGCTACACCTTC	CASSQTGGYYGYTF
TRBJ2-1	TRBV19	-	-	TGTGCCAGTAGTATACTGAGAGGGCAGGTTGAGCAGTTCTTC	CASSILRGQVEQFF
TRBJ1-4	TRBV12-3/TRBV12-4	-	-	TGTGCCAGCAGTTTTGGCAGGGTCGAAAAACTGTTTTTT	CASSFGRVEKLFF
TRBJ1-5	TRBV4-3	TRBD1	-	TGCGCCAGCAGCCAAGATTTAAAGCCGGACAGGGCCGGCCTCTATAGCAATCAGCCCCAGCATTTT	CASSQDLKPDRAGLYSNQPQHF
TRBJ1-1	TRBV19	TRBD1	-	TGTGCCAGTAGTATTAGCGGACAGGGGGCTGAAGCTTTCTTT	CASSISGQGAEAFF
TRBJ2-7	TRBV28	TRBD2	-	TGTGCCAGCAGTTCGACTAGCTATTTCCCCTACGAGCAGTACTTC	CASSSTSYFPYEQYF
TRBJ2-7	TRBV19	-	once	TGTGCCAGTAGAGGAAACAGGGCGCCCTACGAGCAGTACTTC	CASRGNRAPYEQYF
TRBJ1-2	TRBV6-5	-	-	TGTGCCAGCAGTTACGATGCGGCGGGCTATGGCTACACCTTC	CASSYDAAGYGYTF
TRBJ1-4	TRBV24-1	TRBD1	-	TGTGCCACCAGTGCCGGACAGGGACGCGGTGAAAAACTGTTTTTT	CATSAGQGRGEKLFF
TRBJ2-1	TRBV14	-	few	TGTGCCAGCAGCCAGGACTACCGCAATGAGCAGTTCTTC	CASSQDYRNEQFF